This T cell receptor beta chain emerged from a study of blood T cells in healthy people across ages. The study, taken as a whole, reports: Age showed a roughly linear inverse relationship with TCR beta diversity per million T cells. CMV status of donors was not determined, possibly confounding expanded clonotype changes.

Caucasian individuals from Russia who were healthy and aged 6 to 90 acted as donors. Every donor contributed around 10 milliliters of peripheral blood by blood draw. About this clonotype: The antigen is not known.

For the second PCR, which ran for about 7 to 11 cycles, a sample-barcoded 5' primer and a J-beta primer mix were used. MiXCR, run by TCRdb on the 5' RACE reads, gives a single entry per CDR3 protein. This table holds 700,000 to 950,000 distinct CDR3 sequences, 43% found once. V was pared by 3 bases and J by 8 bases, with 19 bases of the junction left unmatched. The CDR3 is 18 amino acids. Germline values: CDR1 SGDLS, CDR2 YYNGEE. The sequenced sample was blood. The TCR originated in a woman in her sixties in good health. The chain uses TRBV9 and TRBJ2-1, with 8 bases fitting TRBD2. The CDR3 spells CASSAPPGGIKGWDEQFF. The CDR3 DNA is TGTGCCAGCAGCGCGCCCCCGGGGGGGATAAAGGGGTGGGATGAGCAGTTCTTC.